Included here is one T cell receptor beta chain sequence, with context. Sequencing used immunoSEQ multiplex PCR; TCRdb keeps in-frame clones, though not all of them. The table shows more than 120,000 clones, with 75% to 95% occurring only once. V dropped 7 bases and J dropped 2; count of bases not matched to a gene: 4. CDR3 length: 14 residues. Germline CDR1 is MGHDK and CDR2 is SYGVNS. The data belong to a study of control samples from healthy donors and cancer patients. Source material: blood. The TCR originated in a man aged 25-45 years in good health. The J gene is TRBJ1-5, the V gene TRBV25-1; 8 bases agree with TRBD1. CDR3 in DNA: TGTGCCAGCATTACAGGGGGTGGCAATCAGCCCCAGCATTTT. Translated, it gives CASITGGGNQPQHF. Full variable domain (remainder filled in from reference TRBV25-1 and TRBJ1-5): EADIYQTPRYLVIGTGKKITLECSQTMGHDKMYWYQQDPGMELHLIHYSYGVNSTEKGDLSSESTVSRIRTEHFPLTLESARPSHTSQYLCASITGGGNQPQHFGDGTRLSIL.